The 25 T cell receptor beta chains given below trace back to one sample, sequenced in a study of blood T cell repertoires in COVID-19. TCRdb's table, derived via immunoSEQ multiplex PCR, lists solely in-frame clones and lacks some. The table has approximately 150,000 clones, roughly 89% seen once. The sample consisted of peripheral blood. These receptors were taken from a man in his thirties or forties with COVID-19, enrolled during active disease.

V usage is TRBV11-2 and J usage is TRBJ1-2; 7 bases match TRBD1. The CDR3 is 15 amino acids. Germline V gene lookup returns CDR1 SGHAT and CDR2 FQNNGV. V lost 5 bases and J lost 2; bases outside the gene matches: 8. The CDR3 sequence is CASSPEGQTNYGYTF. The CDR3 DNA sequence: TGTGCCAGCAGCCCCGAGGGACAGACGAACTATGGCTACACCTTC.

The rearrangement joins TRBV15 to TRBJ2-3, with no clear D. The germline CDR1 and CDR2 sequences are LNHNV and YYDKDF (reference sequence). V was shortened by 1 base and J by 8 bases, with 13 bases between the two germline ends. The CDR3 extends over 14 amino acids. The CDR3 is CATSRVDIHVTQYF. Written as DNA, the CDR3 is TGTGCCACCAGCAGAGTAGACATCCACGTTACGCAGTATTTT.

This chain links TRBV11-3 with TRBJ2-1; 10 nucleotides align to TRBD1. With V trimmed by 4 bases and J by 6 bases, 3 bases remained unmatched. This CDR3 contains 14 residues. CDR1 is SGHNT, CDR2 YENEEA, per germline. CDR3 sequence (DNA): TGTGCCAGCAGCTCTCGGGACAGGGGCAATGAGCAGTTCTTC. Amino acid sequence: CASSSRDRGNEQFF.

The chain employs TRBV6-5 and TRBJ2-5, with D possibly matching TRBD2 (7 bases). This CDR3 has 14 amino acids. The germline V and J ends were trimmed by 7 bases and 5 bases, with 17 bases remaining between them. From germline, CDR1 is MNHEY and CDR2 SVGAGI. The CDR3 nucleotides read TGTGCCAGCAACCCAGTGGGAGGGGGGGAGACCCAGTACTTC. Translated, it gives CASNPVGGGETQYF.

V gene TRBV24-1 combines with J gene TRBJ2-7; 8 bases are a match to TRBD1. Germline V CDR1 and CDR2: KGHDR, SFDVKD. The ends lost 4 bases at V and 2 bases at J; junction bases unmatched: 6. This CDR3 region has 15 residues. CDR3 sequence reads: CATSDPGQGAYEQYF. The CDR3 DNA reads TGTGCCACCAGTGACCCTGGACAGGGCGCCTACGAGCAGTACTTC.

The chain links TRBV19 to TRBJ2-4; D is possibly TRBD1 (5 bases). This CDR3 has 13 amino acids. From germline, CDR1 is LNHDA and CDR2 SQIVND (reference sequence). The V and J ends lost 5 bases and 7 bases respectively, with 12 bases between them. This CDR3 is CASSWAGSNIQYF. CDR3 nucleotide sequence: TGTGCCAGTAGTTGGGCAGGGTCGAACATTCAGTACTTC.

V and J are TRBV7-3 and TRBJ2-3; possibly TRBD2 for D (6 bases). CDR3 length: 19 residues. With 3 bases removed from V and 2 bases from J, the gap between germline ends came to 24 bases. The germline CDR1 and CDR2 sequences are SGHTA and FQGTGA. CDR3 in amino acids: CASSLLDAGSLGFTDTQYF. The DNA of the CDR3 is TGTGCCAGCAGCTTGTTGGATGCCGGGAGTTTAGGGTTCACAGATACGCAGTATTTT.

The sample holds a few counts of this clone. The chain joins TRBV4-1 to TRBJ2-3; TRBD2 agrees at 11 bases. The CDR3 has 17 amino acids. Germline trimming cut 2 bases from V and 0 bases from J; bases unmatched to any gene: 4. Germline-derived CDR1 and CDR2 are MGHRA and YSYEKL. The chain's CDR3 is CASSQKRTSGSTDTQYF. In DNA, the CDR3 is TGCGCCAGCAGCCAAAAAAGGACTAGCGGGAGCACAGATACGCAGTATTTT.

V gene TRBV11-2 combines with J gene TRBJ2-2, with D possibly TRBD1 on 6 matching bases. From germline, CDR1 is SGHAT and CDR2 FQNNGV. This CDR3 spans 14 amino acids. Deletions cut 7 bases from V and 3 bases from J, with 12 bases between. CDR3 in DNA: TGTGCCAGCAACACAGGGTGGGACACCGGGGAGCTGTTTTTT. It specifies CASNTGWDTGELFF.

This clone was detected once. The V call is TRBV5-1, the J call TRBJ2-7, with TRBD1 identical over 10 bases. The germline gives CDR1 SGHRS, CDR2 YFSETQ. The V gene end was trimmed by 0 bases and the J gene end by 6 bases; junction bases not matched to a gene: 3. This CDR3 is 14 amino acids long. The CDR3 DNA follows: TGCGCCAGCAGCTTGGGGCGGACAGGGGGCGAGCAGTACTTC. Amino acids: CASSLGRTGGEQYF.

The rearrangement joins TRBV6-4 to TRBJ2-3, with 13 bases aligning to TRBD2. The V gene's germline CDR1 is MRHNA and CDR2 SNTAGT. The CDR3 covers 16 residues. The V segment lost 6 bases and the J segment 3 bases; nucleotides outside the gene matches: 6. The DNA for the CDR3 is TGTGCCAGCAGAACCCGGACTAGCGGGAGAACAGATACGCAGTATTTT. Protein: CASRTRTSGRTDTQYF.

The V and J genes are TRBV19 and TRBJ2-4; 8 bases match TRBD1. Germline-derived CDR1 and CDR2 are LNHDA and SQIVND (reference sequence). This CDR3 is 17 amino acids long. J was trimmed by 1 base and V by 0 bases; bases with no gene match: 5. In DNA, the CDR3 is TGTGCCAGTAGTATAGATTCGCAGGGGGCGGCCAAAAACATTCAGTACTTC. Residues: CASSIDSQGAAKNIQYF.

V gene TRBV3-1 (or the pseudogene TRBV3-2) combines with J gene TRBJ2-7; possibly TRBD1 for D (5 bases). CDR1 and CDR2 from the germline V gene are LGHDT and YNNKEL (reference sequence). Between the trimmed V and J ends, which lost 1 base and 5 bases, there was a span of 12 bases. This CDR3 comprises 14 residues. The CDR3 DNA reads TGTGCCAGCAGCCAAGCGGCAGGGCCCAACGAGCAGTACTTC. Protein sequence: CASSQAAGPNEQYF.

The chain couples TRBV2 to TRBJ2-3; 7 positions agree with TRBD2. This CDR3 contains 16 residues. The V gene end was trimmed by 3 bases and the J gene end by 0 bases; junction bases not matched to a gene: 6. CDR1 and CDR2 (germline): SNHLY, FYNNEI. The CDR3: CASSEGLTSSTDTQYF. CDR3 in DNA: TGTGCCAGCAGTGAGGGACTAACATCTAGCACAGATACGCAGTATTTT.

The V and J genes are TRBV30 and TRBJ1-1, with 9 bases lining up with TRBD1. The CDR3 is made up of 17 amino acids. CDR1 is GTSNPN and CDR2 is SVGIG in the germline V gene (reference sequence). V trimming: 1 base; J trimming: 1 base; junction bases outside the gene matches: 10. CDR3 sequence reads: CAWSGGTGSLSNTEAFF. The CDR3 DNA follows: TGTGCCTGGAGTGGCGGGACAGGGAGCCTTTCGAACACTGAAGCTTTCTTT.

The rearrangement joins TRBV28 to TRBJ1-3, with TRBD1 matching over 8 bases. The CDR3 runs to 14 residues. Germline CDR1 and CDR2: MDHEN and SYDVKM. J was trimmed by 3 bases and V by 4 bases; bases with no gene match: 2. The CDR3 loop is CASSSGGRGNTIYF. DNA of the CDR3: TGTGCCAGCAGTTCAGGGGGCCGTGGAAACACCATATATTTT.

The chain recombines TRBV3-1 (or the pseudogene TRBV3-2) with TRBJ2-2, with D unresolved. This CDR3 is built from 13 residues. With 1 base removed from V and 6 bases from J, the gap between germline ends came to 6 bases. The germline gives CDR1 LGHDT, CDR2 YNNKEL (reference sequence). CDR3 sequence (DNA): TGTGCCAGCAGCCAAGTTCTTCCCGGGGAGCTGTTTTTT. Translation gives CASSQVLPGELFF.

The V and J genes are TRBV7-2 and TRBJ2-7; the match to TRBD2 covers 11 bases. With 5 bases clipped from V and 2 bases from J, the junction kept 8 bases outside the gene matches. This CDR3 contains 16 residues. Germline values: CDR1 SGHTA, CDR2 FQGNSA. CDR3 DNA: TGTGCCAGCAGCACCGAACTAGCGGGGGTGGCCTACGAGCAGTACTTC. This codes for CASSTELAGVAYEQYF.

This chain links TRBV6-5 with TRBJ2-7; TRBD2 is a possible D gene (5 bases). V gave up 7 bases and J gave up 1 base, with 17 bases separating them. The CDR3 extends over 15 amino acids. Germline V lookup: CDR1 MNHEY, CDR2 SVGAGI. CDR3 nucleotides: TGTGCCAGCAAAGTATTGGGAGAGGGATCCTACGAGCAGTACTTC. Translating gives CASKVLGEGSYEQYF.

This chain joins TRBV7-3 and TRBJ2-1, with 7 bases lining up with TRBD2. The CDR3 contains 15 residues. Germline loops: CDR1 SGHTA, CDR2 FQGTGA. Trimming took 4 bases from V and 0 from J; bases not matched to a gene: 3. In DNA form, the CDR3 reads TGTGCCAGCAGCTCCGGGAGGAGCTCCTACAATGAGCAGTTCTTC. It codes for CASSSGRSSYNEQFF.

The rearrangement uses TRBV19 and TRBJ1-1, with 7 bases that match TRBD1. CDR1 is LNHDA, CDR2 SQIVND, per germline (reference sequence). Trimming removed 3 bases from V and 4 bases from J; junction bases left unmatched: 2. The CDR3 loop spans 13 amino acids. The CDR3 protein is CASSIAGGTEAFF. DNA for the CDR3: TGTGCCAGTAGTATTGCAGGGGGCACTGAAGCTTTCTTT.

The rearrangement joins TRBV28 to TRBJ2-1, with a weak D call TRBD2 (5 bases). V dropped 11 bases and J dropped 10 bases, with 18 bases sitting between them. From germline, CDR1 is MDHEN and CDR2 SYDVKM. This CDR3 has 12 amino acids. CDR3 residues: CALSGSDMEQFF. CDR3 nucleotide sequence: TGTGCCCTATCGGGGTCCGATATGGAGCAGTTCTTC.

The chain is built from TRBV10-3 and TRBJ1-1; 8 bases match TRBD1. The trim removed 10 bases at V and 3 bases at J, leaving 4 bases unmatched. The CDR3 consists of 12 residues. Germline-derived CDR1 and CDR2 are ENHRY and SYGVKD. The chain's CDR3 is CATRGLDTEAFF. The CDR3 region has the DNA TGTGCCACCAGGGGGCTGGACACTGAAGCTTTCTTT.

The J gene is TRBJ2-7, the V gene TRBV25-1, with D perhaps TRBD1 (6 bases). V lost 2 bases and J 7 bases, leaving 9 bases between the germline ends. Looked up from germline, CDR1 is MGHDK and CDR2 is SYGVNS. The CDR3 spans 12 residues. The CDR3 region has the DNA TGTGCCAGCAGTGAACAGGGGTGGGAGCAGTACTTC. Encoded protein: CASSEQGWEQYF.

This clone was seen a few times. The rearrangement uses TRBV28 and TRBJ2-3, with TRBD2 identical over 9 bases. V trimming: 6 bases; J trimming: 2 bases; junction bases outside the gene matches: 6. CDR1 MDHEN and CDR2 SYDVKM come from the germline V gene. The length of the CDR3 is 15 residues. DNA of the CDR3: TGTGCCAGCAGCCTGACTAGCGGAATCACAGATACGCAGTATTTT. Translation gives CASSLTSGITDTQYF. The variable domain in full, with the rest retrieved from reference TRBV28 and TRBJ2-3, is DVKVTQSSRYLVKRTGEKVFLECVQDMDHENMFWYRQDPGLGLRLIYFSYDVKMKEKGDIPEGYSVSREKKERFSLILESASTNQTSMYLCASSLTSGITDTQYFGPGTRLTVL.